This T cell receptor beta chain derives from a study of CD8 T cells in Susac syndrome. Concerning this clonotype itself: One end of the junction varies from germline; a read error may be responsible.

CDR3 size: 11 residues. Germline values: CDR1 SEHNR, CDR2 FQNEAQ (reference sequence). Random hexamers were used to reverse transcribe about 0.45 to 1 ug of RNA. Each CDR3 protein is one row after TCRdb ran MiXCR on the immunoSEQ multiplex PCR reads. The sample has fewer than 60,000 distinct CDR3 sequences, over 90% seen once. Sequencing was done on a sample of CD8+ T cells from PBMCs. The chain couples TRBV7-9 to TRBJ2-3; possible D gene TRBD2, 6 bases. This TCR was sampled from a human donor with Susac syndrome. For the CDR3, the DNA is TGTGCCAGCAGCTTAGTGGCGGGCGGGGATTTT. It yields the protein CASSLVAGGDF.